This T cell receptor beta chain appears in the sequencing data of a study of control samples from healthy donors and cancer patients. Produced via immunoSEQ multiplex PCR; TCRdb's table is partial and in-frame only. Of 90,000 or so clones listed, about nine tenths are singletons. This sequence originates from a woman aged 70-85 years in good health. Sequencing was done on a sample of blood.

CDR3 nucleotides: TGTGCCAGCAGCCAAATAACAGGGGATGAGCAGTTCTTC. Amino acids: CASSQITGDEQFF. This sequence joins TRBV3-1 (or the pseudogene TRBV3-2) and TRBJ2-1, with 7 nucleotides matching TRBD1. The length of the CDR3 is 13 residues. With 2 bases clipped from V and 8 bases from J, the junction kept 3 bases outside the gene matches. The V gene's germline CDR1 is LGHDT and CDR2 YNNKEL (reference sequence).